What follows are 20 T cell receptor beta chains derived from one specimen sequenced in a study of blood T cell repertoires in COVID-19 (dated by TCRdb to between 2020 and 2021). Libraries were made using the immunoSEQ multiplex PCR assay. The immuneACCESS repertoire file appears here via TCRdb, limited to in-frame rearrangements. These files lack a portion of the clones; in checked studies, under half of the deficit traces to unresolved V genes, and the cause of the others is not known. For this sample there are about 120,000 clones; 85% to 90% appear just once. Of the sample, about 5.5% falls within the top ten clones. Sequenced sample: peripheral blood. All receptors come from a woman between 55 and 75 years old with COVID-19, enrolled during active disease.

The chain is built from TRBV19 and TRBJ2-3, with 8 bases identical to TRBD2. V lost 6 bases to trimming and J lost 2 bases; unmatched junction nucleotides: 13. Germline V gives CDR1 LNHDA, CDR2 SQIVND (reference sequence). The length of the CDR3 is 17 residues. The chain's CDR3 is CASRRRGGGPLTDTQYF. The DNA for the CDR3 is TGTGCCAGTAGGCGGAGGGGCGGGGGGCCCCTCACAGATACGCAGTATTTT.

This sequence joins TRBV28 and TRBJ2-5; D is unresolved. Germline CDR1 is MDHEN and CDR2 is SYDVKM. V lost 3 bases and J 4 bases, leaving 3 bases between the germline ends. The CDR3 length is 11 residues. The CDR3 protein is CASSLRETQYF. The CDR3 coding sequence is TGTGCCAGCAGTTTGCGAGAGACCCAGTACTTC.

The rearrangement uses TRBV29-1 and TRBJ2-7; tentatively, D is TRBD1 (6 bases). The CDR3 extends over 13 amino acids. Trimming cost V 7 bases and J 1 base, with 14 bases left between them. Per germline, CDR1 SQVTM and CDR2 ANQGSEA. CDR3 in DNA: TGCAGCGCTCGGACAGAGAGTTCCTACGAGCAGTACTTC. It translates to CSARTESSYEQYF.

This chain uses TRBV7-9 with TRBJ1-6; D unresolved. This CDR3 spans 12 amino acids. Germline CDR1 SEHNR, CDR2 FQNEAQ (reference sequence). Trimming took 5 bases from V and 13 from J, leaving 12 bases between them. The CDR3 loop reads CASSRTEGPLHF. Written as DNA, the CDR3 is TGTGCCAGCAGCCGGACGGAGGGTCCCCTCCACTTT.

This rearrangement joins TRBV4-2 to TRBJ2-5; 9 bases fit TRBD2. The CDR3 runs to 16 residues. With V trimmed by 9 bases and J by 5 bases, 16 bases remained unmatched. The germline V gene has CDR1 LGHNA and CDR2 YNFKEQ. CDR3 DNA: TGTGCCAGTAGTCCCGCTAGCGGGGCACTCTTGGAGACCCAGTACTTC. This translates into CASSPASGALLETQYF.

This rearrangement joins TRBV9 to TRBJ2-7; the D gene is possibly TRBD1 (5 bases). CDR3 length: 16 amino acids. V gave up 0 bases and J gave up 6 bases, with 19 bases separating them. Per germline, CDR1 SGDLS and CDR2 YYNGEE. The CDR3: CASSVEGWAGRREQYF. DNA for the CDR3: TGTGCCAGCAGCGTAGAAGGTTGGGCAGGGCGGCGCGAGCAGTACTTC.

This chain's CDR3 is CASSLSVGGGNTIYF. The CDR3 nucleotides are TGTGCCAGTAGTTTAAGCGTAGGGGGCGGAAACACCATATATTTT. The genes are TRBV19 and TRBJ1-3; 7 nucleotides line up with TRBD1. Germline V CDR1 and CDR2: LNHDA, SQIVND (reference sequence). Trimming cost V 5 bases and J 4 bases; bases outside gene matches: 8. This CDR3 has 15 amino acids.

A note on this clone: The junction does not match germline at one end; this may be a read error. The rearrangement joins TRBV7-7 to TRBJ2-5; 7 bases match TRBD1. The CDR3 loop spans 15 amino acids. Germline CDR1 and CDR2: SSHAT and FNYEAQ (reference sequence). The CDR3: CAISTQFRQGETQYF. CDR3 in DNA: TGTGCCATCAGCACACAGTTCCGACAGGGCGAGACCCAGTACTTC.

The rearrangement joins TRBV12-3 or TRBV12-4 to TRBJ2-2; the D gene is possibly TRBD2 (5 bases). This CDR3 is 12 amino acids long. The V end lost 3 bases, the J end lost 6 bases, and 5 bases lay between the germline ends. In DNA form, the CDR3 reads TGTGCCAGCAGTTTGGAGGCCGGGGAGCTGTTTTTT. Its translation: CASSLEAGELFF.

The chain employs TRBV5-1 and TRBJ2-1; 9 bases align to TRBD1. Germline values: CDR1 SGHRS, CDR2 YFSETQ. This CDR3 region has 16 residues. The junction had 13 bases not matched to a gene; V was cut back by 5 bases and J by 7 bases. CDR3 in DNA: TGCGCCAGCAGTTCGTACCTACAGGGGGCGGGTAATGAGCAGTTCTTC. This translates into CASSSYLQGAGNEQFF.

The chain has TRBV11-2 and TRBJ2-7; TRBD2 might be the D (6 bases). This CDR3 has 14 amino acids. The germline V gene has CDR1 SGHAT and CDR2 FQNNGV. Deletions cut 5 bases from V and 0 bases from J, with 11 bases between. The CDR3 here is CASSPDGSSYEQYF. CDR3 in DNA: TGTGCCAGCAGCCCGGACGGGAGCTCCTACGAGCAGTACTTC.

The rearrangement uses TRBV10-2 and TRBJ2-1; 10 nucleotides agree with TRBD2. V trimming: 3 bases; J trimming: 3 bases; junction bases outside the gene matches: 5. Looked up from germline, CDR1 is WSHSY and CDR2 is SAAADI. CDR3 size: 16 residues. The CDR3: CASSDLAGDDYNEQFF. The CDR3 nucleotides are TGCGCCAGCAGTGATCTAGCGGGGGACGACTACAATGAGCAGTTCTTC.

This rearrangement joins TRBV19 to TRBJ1-2; maybe TRBD1 (6 bases). The CDR3 covers 15 residues. V lost 1 base and J 5 bases, leaving 14 bases between the germline ends. The germline V gene has CDR1 LNHDA and CDR2 SQIVND (reference sequence). In nucleotides, the CDR3 is TGTGCCAGTAGTATAGGAGGAAACAGGGAATATGGCTACACCTTC. It specifies CASSIGGNREYGYTF. Based on the CDR3 plus reference TRBV19 and TRBJ1-2, the full variable domain is DGGITQSPKYLFRKEGQNVTLSCEQNLNHDAMYWYRQDPGQGLRLIYYSQIVNDFQKGDIAEGYSVSREKKESFPLTVTSAQKNPTAFYLCASSIGGNREYGYTFGSGTRLTVV.

This chain's CDR3 is CSGPSTGMNTEAFF. The CDR3 bases are TGCAGCGGACCAAGTACAGGGATGAACACTGAAGCTTTCTTT. The chain uses TRBV29-1 and TRBJ1-1, with a tentative D call TRBD1 (6 bases). This CDR3 contains 14 residues. CDR1 SQVTM and CDR2 ANQGSEA come from the germline V gene. The V and J ends lost 7 bases and 0 bases respectively, with 15 bases between them.

This rearrangement joins TRBV6-5 to TRBJ2-5; possible D gene TRBD1, 6 bases. This CDR3 contains 15 residues. Trimming pared 0 bases from V and 4 bases from J, leaving 12 bases between. The germline V gene encodes CDR1 MNHEY and CDR2 SVGAGI. CDR3 nucleotide sequence: TGTGCCAGCAGTTACTCGGGGGCAACGGGAGAGACCCAGTACTTC. It translates to CASSYSGATGETQYF.

This clone was counted a single time. The chain carries TRBV30 and TRBJ2-1; TRBD2 aligns across 12 bases. The CDR3 sequence is 14 residues long. V shed 5 bases and J 12 bases; nucleotides not matched to a gene: 11. Germline V CDR1 and CDR2: GTSNPN, SVGIG (reference sequence). The CDR3 DNA sequence: TGTGCCTGGCAAAGACTAGCGGGGGAATACCCGCAGTTCTTC. Encoded protein: CAWQRLAGEYPQFF.

V gene TRBV5-8 combines with J gene TRBJ2-1, with D maybe TRBD1 (6 bases). There are 15 residues in the CDR3. Trimming removed 0 bases from V and 5 bases from J, with 12 bases in between. Germline CDR1 reads SGHTS; CDR2 reads YDEGEE. The CDR3 sequence is CASSLDREVHNEQFF. CDR3 bases: TGTGCCAGCAGCTTGGACAGGGAAGTCCACAATGAGCAGTTCTTC.

The chain is built from TRBV4-1 and TRBJ1-5; D is perhaps TRBD1 (5 bases). This CDR3 is 17 amino acids long. Germline V lookup: CDR1 MGHRA, CDR2 YSYEKL. V was trimmed by 0 bases and J by 6 bases, leaving 18 bases between them. DNA of the CDR3: TGCGCCAGCAGCCAAGATTCCGGTTTTTGGGGCGGTCAGCCCCAGCATTTT. It translates to CASSQDSGFWGGQPQHF.

This clone was detected a few times. The chain combines TRBV7-9 with TRBJ1-1, with 9 bases matching TRBD1. V lost 4 bases to trimming and J lost 7 bases; unmatched junction nucleotides: 7. Germline CDR1 and CDR2: SEHNR and FQNEAQ (reference sequence). The CDR3 sequence is 14 residues long. Here the CDR3 DNA reads TGTGCCAGCAGCTCGCGACAGGGGGTTGTTGAAGCTTTCTTT. This sequence encodes CASSSRQGVVEAFF.

The V gene is TRBV18, the J gene TRBJ1-1; possible D gene TRBD1, 6 bases. In germline, CDR1 is KGHSH, CDR2 LQKENI. The CDR3 loop spans 13 amino acids. V was trimmed by 7 bases and J by 5 bases, leaving 14 bases between them. The CDR3 region is CASLRTESTEAFF. CDR3 bases: TGTGCCAGCTTACGGACAGAATCAACTGAAGCTTTCTTT.